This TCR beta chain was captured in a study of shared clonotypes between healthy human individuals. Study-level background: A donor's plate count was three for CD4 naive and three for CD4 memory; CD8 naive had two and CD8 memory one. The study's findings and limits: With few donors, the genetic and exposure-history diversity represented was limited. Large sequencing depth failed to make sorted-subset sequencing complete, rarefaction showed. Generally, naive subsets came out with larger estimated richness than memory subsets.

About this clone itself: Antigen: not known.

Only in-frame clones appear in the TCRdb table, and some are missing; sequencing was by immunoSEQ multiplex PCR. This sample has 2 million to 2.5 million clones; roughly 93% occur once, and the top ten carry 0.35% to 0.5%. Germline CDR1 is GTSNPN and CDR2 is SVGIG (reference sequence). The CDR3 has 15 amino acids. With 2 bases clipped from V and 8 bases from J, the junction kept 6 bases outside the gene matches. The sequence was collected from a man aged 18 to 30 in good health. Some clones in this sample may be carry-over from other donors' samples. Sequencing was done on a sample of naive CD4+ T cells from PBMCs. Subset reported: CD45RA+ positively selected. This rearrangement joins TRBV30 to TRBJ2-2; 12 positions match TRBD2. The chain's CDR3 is CAWSPLAGGTGELFF. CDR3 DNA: TGTGCCTGGAGTCCCCTAGCGGGAGGGACGGGGGAGCTGTTTTTT.